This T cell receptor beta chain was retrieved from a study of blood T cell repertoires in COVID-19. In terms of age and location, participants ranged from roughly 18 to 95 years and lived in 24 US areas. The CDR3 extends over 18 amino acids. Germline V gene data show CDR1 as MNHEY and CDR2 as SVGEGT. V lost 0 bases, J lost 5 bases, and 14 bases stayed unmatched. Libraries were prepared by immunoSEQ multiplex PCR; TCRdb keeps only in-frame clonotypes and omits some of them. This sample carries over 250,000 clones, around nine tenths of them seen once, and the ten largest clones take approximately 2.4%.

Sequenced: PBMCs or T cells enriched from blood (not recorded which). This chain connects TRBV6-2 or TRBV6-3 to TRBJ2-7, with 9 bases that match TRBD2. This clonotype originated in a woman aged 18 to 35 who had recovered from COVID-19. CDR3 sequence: CASSYSMGAGGSGNEQYF. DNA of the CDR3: TGTGCCAGCAGTTACTCGATGGGAGCGGGGGGCTCTGGAAACGAGCAGTACTTC.